This entry features one TCR beta chain sequence. Antigen specificity is unknown. Both 60 Vbeta primers and 13 Jbeta primers went into the PCR. Here immunoSEQ multiplex PCR was the method, and the copy in TCRdb shows in-frame clones only, minus some. This repertoire shows 160,000 or so clones, about 80% found once; its top ten account for around 0.52%. This record comes from a study of cytomegalovirus exposure and HLA in healthy donors. About the research overall: A prior study identified 110 million or so unique TCR beta sequences from 150 million to 200 million T cells.

Trimming took 3 bases from V and 4 from J, leaving 9 bases between them. Germline CDR1 is SGHRS and CDR2 is YFSETQ. The CDR3 consists of 13 residues. Study-level points and caveats: Among immune exposure information, only CMV serostatus was available. Follow-up analysis found HLA locus-dependent TCR association rates, highest for DRB1 and lowest for HLA-C.

The receptor was isolated from a woman aged 45-65 years in good health and CMV-seronegative. The chain employs TRBV5-1 and TRBJ2-3; no clear D. The material sequenced was PBMCs. CDR3 region: CASSSQAADTQYF. The CDR3 bases are TGCGCCAGCAGCTCCCAGGCCGCAGATACGCAGTATTTT. The variable domain in full, completed from reference TRBV5-1 and TRBJ2-3, reads KAGVTQTPRYLIKTRGQQVTLSCSPISGHRSVSWYQQTPGQGLQFLFEYFSETQRNKGNFPGRFSGRQFSNSRSEMNVSTLELGDSALYLCASSSQAADTQYFGPGTRLTVL.